This T cell receptor beta chain was sequenced for a study of blood T cell repertoires in COVID-19. Study details: Sample material is recorded as cDNA or gDNA derived from T cells, B-cell-depleted T cells, or PBMCs.

The ends lost 7 bases at V and 1 base at J; junction bases unmatched: 8. CDR3 length equals 15 residues. Germline-derived CDR1 and CDR2 are SEHNR and FQNEAQ (reference sequence). This clone was observed once. The method was immunoSEQ multiplex PCR; TCRdb's version includes in-frame clones alone and lacks a portion of them. The data show about 140,000 clones, 87% seen once. The material sequenced was peripheral blood. This TCR derives from a human donor in a cohort sampled during active COVID-19. This sequence joins TRBV7-9 and TRBJ2-3, with TRBD2 matching 7 bases. CDR3 DNA: TGTGCCAGCACCCCCGCGGGGGTGGGCACAGATACGCAGTATTTT. Translating it yields CASTPAGVGTDTQYF.